The clone carrying this T cell receptor (beta chain) was counted once. CDR1 and CDR2 from the germline V gene are SGHTA and FQGNSA. CDR3 size: 19 residues. V was shortened by 5 bases and J by 0 bases, with 23 bases between the two germline ends. Participants, about 18 to 100 years old, spanned fewer than 25 US areas. The recovered donors of Cohort 3 showed two negative PCRs, clearance, or symptom resolution. Authors' methods: The authors estimated nucleated cell counts from reference gene primer amplification. Sequencing was performed with immunoSEQ multiplex PCR; in TCRdb, only in-frame clones are kept and a portion is missing. V and J calls and clone size are as listed in that table; D and trimming were resolved from the DNA. The repertoire has 150,000 to 190,000 clones, about 81% of them found once; the top ten carry roughly 7%. This sample is drawn from a study of blood T cell repertoires in COVID-19. Turning to the study itself: Acute and convalescent COVID-19 specimens originated in the United States, Italy and Spain.

The chain joins TRBV7-2 to TRBJ1-5; D gene ambiguous. Sequencing input: PBMCs or T cells enriched from blood (not recorded which). The receptor was isolated from a man aged 50 or older who had recovered from COVID-19. The CDR3 DNA follows: TGTGCCAGCAGCGCCCAACATCGAGGTTTTGGTCATAGCAATCAGCCCCAGCATTTT. Translation: CASSAQHRGFGHSNQPQHF.